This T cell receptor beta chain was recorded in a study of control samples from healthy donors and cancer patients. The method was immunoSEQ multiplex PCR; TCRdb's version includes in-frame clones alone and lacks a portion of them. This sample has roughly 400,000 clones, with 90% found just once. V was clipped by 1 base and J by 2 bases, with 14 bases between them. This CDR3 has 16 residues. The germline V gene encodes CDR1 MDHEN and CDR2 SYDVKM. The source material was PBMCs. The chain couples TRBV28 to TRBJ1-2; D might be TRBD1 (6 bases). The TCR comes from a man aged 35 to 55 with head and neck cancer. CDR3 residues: CASSLYALGQNYGYTF. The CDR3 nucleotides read TGTGCCAGCAGTTTATACGCCTTAGGACAGAACTATGGCTACACCTTC.